This T cell receptor (beta chain) was sequenced in a study of OX40 agonist ivuxolimab in advanced cancers. Repertoires were generated with immunoSEQ multiplex PCR, while TCRdb's copy carries only in-frame clones and drops some. Seen here are more than 60,000 clones, about 89% observed once, and the top ten hold about 5%. Per the germline V gene, CDR1 is SGHNT and CDR2 is YYREEE (reference sequence). The V gene lost 3 bases and the J gene lost 2 bases, with 16 bases spanning the gap. The CDR3 length is 16 residues. On this clone itself: Its antigen remains unidentified.

General study results and limits: Determination of antigen specificity was not performed for the expanded peripheral T cells. In the 0.1 to 3.0 mg/kg range, CD4+ and CD8+ blood T cells had expanded clonally by week 6. Relative to CD4+, CD8+ T cells held more expanded clones on average.

The sequenced sample was CD4+ or CD8+ T cells sorted from blood, obtained in a trial of the OX40 agonist ivuxolimab. This sequence was found in an adult with an advanced solid tumor such as melanoma, head and neck, liver or kidney cancer. This chain uses TRBV5-4 with TRBJ2-3, with D maybe TRBD2 (6 bases). CDR3 bases: TGTGCCAGCAGCTCCGATCCGGGACTCAACACAGATACGCAGTATTTT. Protein: CASSSDPGLNTDTQYF. Using reference TRBV5-4 and TRBJ2-3 for the parts outside the CDR3, the full variable domain is ETGVTQSPTHLIKTRGQQVTLRCSSQSGHNTVSWYQQALGQGPQFIFQYYREEENGRGNFPPRFSGLQFPNYSSELNVNALELDDSALYLCASSSDPGLNTDTQYFGPGTRLTVL.